What follows are 7 T cell receptor beta chains derived from one specimen sequenced in a study of tumor-infiltrating lymphocytes in primary liver carcinoma. Scientists recovered RNA and DNA together from roughly 21-30 mg of unsorted bulk tissue. TCR beta cDNA came from approximately 0.55 ug total RNA, primed with a constant-region primer. A slightly modified ARM-PCR protocol with three nested multiplex PCR rounds produced these TCR beta libraries. Primers for the first two PCR rounds were TRBV1-TRBV30 forward primers and a C-beta reverse primer (about 10 cycles per round). From the multiplex PCR reads, TCRdb called clonotypes with MiXCR, one entry per CDR3 protein. This sample yields roughly 80,000 distinct CDR3 sequences, of which 69% are seen a single time; 26% belongs to the top ten. Specimen: tumor-adjacent normal liver tissue. The receptors were sampled from a man aged 40-50 years with primary liver carcinoma and hepatitis B virus infection.

The rearrangement joins TRBV10-1 to TRBJ2-3; D is perhaps TRBD2 (5 bases). The V and J ends lost 2 bases and 4 bases respectively, with 13 bases between them. This CDR3 is 15 amino acids long. Germline V gene sequence: CDR1 WNHNN, CDR2 SYGVQD (reference sequence). The CDR3 is CASSENSETADTQYF. CDR3 nucleotide sequence: TGCGCCAGCAGTGAGAATAGCGAGACGGCAGATACGCAGTATTTT.

With regard to this clonotype: The junction shows a germline mismatch at one end, possibly a read error. This chain links TRBV29-1 with TRBJ2-1; TRBD2 might be the D (6 bases). Looked up from germline, CDR1 is SQVTM and CDR2 is ANQGSEA. The CDR3 loop spans 10 amino acids. CDR3 region: CSGIGREQFF. The CDR3 nucleotides read TGCAGCGGCATAGGTCGGGAGCAATTCTTC.

The genes are TRBV11-1 and TRBJ2-7; D may correspond to TRBD1 or TRBD2 (5 bases each). V lost 5 bases and J 10 bases, leaving 27 bases between the germline ends. The germline V gene has CDR1 SGHAT and CDR2 FQDESV (reference sequence). This CDR3 is 16 amino acids long. The CDR3 DNA is TGTGCCAGCAGCCTGTGCGTCAGGGCGTCCCTGGGGGAACAGTACTTC. Protein: CASSLCVRASLGEQYF.

With respect to this clonotype: At one boundary the junction diverges from the germline segment, which might be a read error. The rearrangement uses TRBV29-1 and TRBJ1-1; TRBD1 aligns across 7 bases. CDR3 length: 15 residues. Germline CDR1 SQVTM, CDR2 ANQGSEA. The CDR3 region has the DNA TGCAGCATTGAAGATAGCGGGACAGAGAACACTGAAGCTTTCTTT. It yields the protein CSIEDSGTENTEAFF.

The V call is TRBV4-3, the J call TRBJ1-1; no definite D call. Germline CDR1 and CDR2: LGHNA and YSLEER. The CDR3 runs 16 residues. Trimming cost V 8 bases and J 5 bases, with 24 bases left between them. This CDR3 is CASGQDGLTGGTEAFF. CDR3 nucleotide sequence: TGCGCCAGCGGTCAAGATGGCCTTACCGGTGGTACTGAAGCTTTCTTT.

Worth noting for this clonotype: Likely a read error: the CDR3 ends without its conserved phenylalanine or tryptophan. The rearrangement links TRBV14 to TRBJ2-5; D is ambiguous. Trimming pared 1 base from V and 0 bases from J, leaving 12 bases between. This CDR3 region has 16 residues. CDR1 is SGHDN and CDR2 is FVKESK in the germline V gene. CDR3 nucleotide sequence: TGTGCCAGCAGCCAAGTTGAGCATACGTACCAAGAGACCCAGTACTCC. Translation gives CASSQVEHTYQETQYS.

This clonotype was counted once. The conserved phenylalanine or tryptophan is not found at the CDR3 terminus, so this likely reflects a read error. The rearrangement uses TRBV29-1 and TRBJ2-1; tentatively, D is TRBD2 (6 bases). Germline assignment: CDR1 SQVTM and CDR2 ANQGSEA. The CDR3 length is 13 residues. The DNA for the CDR3 is TGCAGTGTTTCCGGGGGAGAATTAAATGAGCAGTTCCTC. Protein product: CSVSGGELNEQFL.